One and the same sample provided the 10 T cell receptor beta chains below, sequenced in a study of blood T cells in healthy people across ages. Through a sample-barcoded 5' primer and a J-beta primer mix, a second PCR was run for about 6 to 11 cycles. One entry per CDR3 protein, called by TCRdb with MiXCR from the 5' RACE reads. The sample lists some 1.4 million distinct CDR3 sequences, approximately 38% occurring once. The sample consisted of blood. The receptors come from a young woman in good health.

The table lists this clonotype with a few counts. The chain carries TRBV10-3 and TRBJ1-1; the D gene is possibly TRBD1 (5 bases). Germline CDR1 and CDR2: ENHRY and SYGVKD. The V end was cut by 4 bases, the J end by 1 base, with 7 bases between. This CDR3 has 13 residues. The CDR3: CAISGQRNTEAFF. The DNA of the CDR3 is TGTGCCATCAGTGGACAGAGGAACACTGAAGCTTTCTTT.

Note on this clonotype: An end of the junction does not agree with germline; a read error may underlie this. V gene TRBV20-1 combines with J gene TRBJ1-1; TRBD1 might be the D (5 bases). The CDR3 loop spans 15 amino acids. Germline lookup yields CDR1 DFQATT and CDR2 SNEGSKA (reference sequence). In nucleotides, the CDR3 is TGCAGTGCTATAGGAAGCGGGGGAATGAACACTGAAACTTTCTTT. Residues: CSAIGSGGMNTETFF.

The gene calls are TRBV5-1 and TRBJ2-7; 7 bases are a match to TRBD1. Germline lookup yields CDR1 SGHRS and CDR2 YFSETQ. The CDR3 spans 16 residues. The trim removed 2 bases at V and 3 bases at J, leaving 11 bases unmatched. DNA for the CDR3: TGCGCCAGCAGCTTAGGGCGACAGGGCGAAGGCTACGAGCAGTACTTC. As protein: CASSLGRQGEGYEQYF.

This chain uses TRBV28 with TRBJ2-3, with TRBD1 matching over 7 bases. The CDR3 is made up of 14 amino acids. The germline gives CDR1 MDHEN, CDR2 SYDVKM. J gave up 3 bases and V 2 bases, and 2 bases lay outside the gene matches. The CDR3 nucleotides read TGTGCCAGCAGTTTAATGGGACAGACAGATACGCAGTATTTT. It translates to CASSLMGQTDTQYF. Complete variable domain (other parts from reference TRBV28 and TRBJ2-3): DVKVTQSSRYLVKRTGEKVFLECVQDMDHENMFWYRQDPGLGLRLIYFSYDVKMKEKGDIPEGYSVSREKKERFSLILESASTNQTSMYLCASSLMGQTDTQYFGPGTRLTVL.

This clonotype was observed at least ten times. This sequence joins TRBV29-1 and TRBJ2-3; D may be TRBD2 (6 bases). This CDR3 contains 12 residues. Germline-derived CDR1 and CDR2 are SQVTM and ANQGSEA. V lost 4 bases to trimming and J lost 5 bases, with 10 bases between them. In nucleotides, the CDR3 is TGCAGCGTTGGCACGGGGGTAGATACGCAGTATTTT. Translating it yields CSVGTGVDTQYF.

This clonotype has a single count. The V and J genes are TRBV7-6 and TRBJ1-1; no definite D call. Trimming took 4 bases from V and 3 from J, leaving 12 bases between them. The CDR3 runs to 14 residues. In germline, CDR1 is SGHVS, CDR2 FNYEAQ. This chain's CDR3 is CASSSLDTDTEAFF. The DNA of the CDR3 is TGTGCCAGCAGCTCCCTGGATACGGACACTGAAGCTTTCTTT.

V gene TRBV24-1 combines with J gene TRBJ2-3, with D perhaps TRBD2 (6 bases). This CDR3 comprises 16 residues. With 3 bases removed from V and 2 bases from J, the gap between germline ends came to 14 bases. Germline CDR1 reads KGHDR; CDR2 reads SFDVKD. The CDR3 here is CATSDRGGDPTDTQYF. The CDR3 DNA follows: TGTGCCACCAGTGATCGTGGCGGGGACCCCACAGATACGCAGTATTTT.

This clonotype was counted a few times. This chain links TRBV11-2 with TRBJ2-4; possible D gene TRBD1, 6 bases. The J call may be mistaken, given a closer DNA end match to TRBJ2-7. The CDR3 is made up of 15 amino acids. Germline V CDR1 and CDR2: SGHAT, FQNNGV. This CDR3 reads CASSLDWGRGYEQYF. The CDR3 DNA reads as TGTGCCAGCAGCTTAGACTGGGGGCGAGGGTACGAGCAGTACTTC.

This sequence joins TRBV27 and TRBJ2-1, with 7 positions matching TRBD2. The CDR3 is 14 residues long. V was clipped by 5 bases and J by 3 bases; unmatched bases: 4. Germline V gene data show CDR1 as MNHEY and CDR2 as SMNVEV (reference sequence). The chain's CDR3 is CASSIGGGYNEQFF. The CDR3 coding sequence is TGTGCCAGCAGTATCGGCGGGGGCTACAATGAGCAGTTCTTC.

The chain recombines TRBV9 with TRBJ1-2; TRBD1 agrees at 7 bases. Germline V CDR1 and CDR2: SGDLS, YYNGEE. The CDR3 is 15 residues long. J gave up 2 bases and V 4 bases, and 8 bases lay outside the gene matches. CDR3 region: CASSPGGIGNYGYTF. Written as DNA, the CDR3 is TGTGCCAGCAGCCCAGGGGGGATTGGGAACTATGGCTACACCTTC.